This T cell receptor (beta chain) was found in a study of Ad26.COV2.S vaccination and SARS-CoV-2 variants. Germline-derived CDR1 and CDR2 are SQVTM and ANQGSEA. CDR3 length equals 16 residues. Between the trimmed V and J ends, which lost 7 bases and 0 bases, there was a span of 19 bases. Treatment specified: roughly 20 received Ad26.COV2.S at low or high dose, single or two shots; roughly five received placebo; per-sample allocation not given. At day 63 after the first vaccine or placebo injection, samples were drawn. Data came from immunoSEQ multiplex PCR; TCRdb stores just in-frame clones and leaves some out. Among about 680,000 clones, 89% were seen once, and the ten largest hold about 1.5%.

The genes are TRBV29-1 and TRBJ2-1; D might be TRBD1 or TRBD2, each matching 5 bases. Material: peripheral blood, obtained in a trial of Ad26.COV2.S vaccine versus placebo. This clonotype was obtained from a person aged 18-60 years who received the Ad26.COV2.S COVID-19 vaccine or a placebo. The CDR3 region is CSAPRPGPASYNEQFF. The CDR3, as DNA: TGCAGCGCCCCCCGGCCGGGACCGGCCTCCTACAATGAGCAGTTCTTC.